In its sample, the clone carrying this T cell receptor beta chain was seen once. Antigen specificity is unknown. V lost 5 bases, J lost 4 bases, and 10 bases stayed unmatched. The CDR3 runs to 15 residues. Germline values: CDR1 LNHDA, CDR2 SQIVND (reference sequence). The genomic DNA of each subset was split evenly across several immunoSEQ plates. Clones were read by immunoSEQ multiplex PCR, and TCRdb kept only the in-frame ones, dropping some. The sample has hundreds of thousands of clones, about 78% seen once. The sample comes from a study of shared clonotypes between healthy human individuals. General study results and limits: Non-shared clonotypes showed lower generation probabilities than clonotypes common to all four donors.

The TCR originated in a woman aged 25-40 years in good health. The chain couples TRBV19 to TRBJ1-1; TRBD1 aligns across 7 bases. The sequencing input was memory CD4+ T cells sorted from blood. The sample's subset: CD45RA-negative fraction. CDR3 nucleotides: TGTGCCAGTAGTGTCCTTAGGGGGCAGGGCACTGAAGCTTTCTTT. This translates into CASSVLRGQGTEAFF.